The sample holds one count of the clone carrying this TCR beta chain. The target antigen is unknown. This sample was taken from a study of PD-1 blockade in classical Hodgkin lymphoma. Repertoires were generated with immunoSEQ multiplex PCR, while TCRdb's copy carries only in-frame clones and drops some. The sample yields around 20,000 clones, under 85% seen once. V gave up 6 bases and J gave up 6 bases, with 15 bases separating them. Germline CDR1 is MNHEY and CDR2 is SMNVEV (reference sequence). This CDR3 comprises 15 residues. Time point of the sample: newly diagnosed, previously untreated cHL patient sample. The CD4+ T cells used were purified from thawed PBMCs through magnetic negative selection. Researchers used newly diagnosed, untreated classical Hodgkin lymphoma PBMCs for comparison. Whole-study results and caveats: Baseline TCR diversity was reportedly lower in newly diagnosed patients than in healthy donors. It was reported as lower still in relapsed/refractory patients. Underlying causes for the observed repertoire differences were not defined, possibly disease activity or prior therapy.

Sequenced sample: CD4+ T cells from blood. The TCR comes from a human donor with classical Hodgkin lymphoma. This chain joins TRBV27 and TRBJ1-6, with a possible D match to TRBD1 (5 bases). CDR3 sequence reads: CASSLRGRGNSPLHF. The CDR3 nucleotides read TGTGCCAGCAGCCTCCGGGGCAGAGGTAATTCACCCCTCCACTTT.